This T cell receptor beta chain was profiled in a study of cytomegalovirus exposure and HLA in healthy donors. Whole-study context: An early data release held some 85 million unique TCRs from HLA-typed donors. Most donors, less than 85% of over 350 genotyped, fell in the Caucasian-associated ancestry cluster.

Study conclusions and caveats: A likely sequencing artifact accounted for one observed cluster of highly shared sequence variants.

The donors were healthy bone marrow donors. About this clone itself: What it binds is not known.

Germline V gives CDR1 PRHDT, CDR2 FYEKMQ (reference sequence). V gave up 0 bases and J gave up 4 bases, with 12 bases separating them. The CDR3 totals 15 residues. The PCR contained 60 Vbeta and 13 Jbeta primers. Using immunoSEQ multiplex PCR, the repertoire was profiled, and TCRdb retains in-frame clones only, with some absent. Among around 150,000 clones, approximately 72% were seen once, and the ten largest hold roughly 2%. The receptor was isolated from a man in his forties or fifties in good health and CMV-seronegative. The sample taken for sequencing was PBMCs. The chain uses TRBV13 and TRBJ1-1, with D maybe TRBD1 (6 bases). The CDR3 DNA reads TGTGCCAGCAGCTTAGGGGGGGCGATGGGCACTGAAGCTTTCTTT. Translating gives CASSLGGAMGTEAFF.